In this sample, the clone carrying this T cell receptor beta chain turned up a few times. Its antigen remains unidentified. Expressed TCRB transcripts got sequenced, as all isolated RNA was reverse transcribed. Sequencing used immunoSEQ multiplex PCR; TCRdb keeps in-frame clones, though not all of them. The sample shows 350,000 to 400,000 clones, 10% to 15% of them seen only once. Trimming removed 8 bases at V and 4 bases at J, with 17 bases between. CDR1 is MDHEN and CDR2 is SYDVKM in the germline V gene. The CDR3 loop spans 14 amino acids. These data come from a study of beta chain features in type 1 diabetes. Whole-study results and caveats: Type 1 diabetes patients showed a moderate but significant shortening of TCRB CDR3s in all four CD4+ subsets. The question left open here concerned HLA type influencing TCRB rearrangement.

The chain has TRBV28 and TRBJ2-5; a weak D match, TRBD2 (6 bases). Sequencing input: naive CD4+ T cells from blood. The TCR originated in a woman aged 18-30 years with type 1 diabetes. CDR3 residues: CASETGGSVETQYF. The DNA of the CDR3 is TGTGCCAGCGAGACTGGGGGGAGCGTAGAGACCCAGTACTTC.